Included here is one T cell receptor beta chain sequence, with context. Looked up from germline, CDR1 is SEHNR and CDR2 is FQNEAQ (reference sequence). Trimming took off 3 bases at V and 1 base at J, with 9 bases between the two ends. This CDR3 spans 14 amino acids. This entry belongs to a study of cytomegalovirus exposure and HLA in healthy donors. Background on the study: Prior work identified 100 million to 130 million unique TCR beta sequences in 190 million or so T cells.

It was with 60 Vbeta and 13 Jbeta primers that the PCR ran. The data were produced by immunoSEQ multiplex PCR, yet TCRdb's version contains in-frame clones alone and is incomplete. The sample yields roughly 200,000 clones, around 78% seen once. The genes are TRBV7-9 and TRBJ1-1; the D is unclear. Sequenced material: PBMCs. The receptor was isolated from a man aged 30 to 45 in good health and CMV-seronegative. In DNA form, the CDR3 reads TGTGCCAGCAGCTTGATTGGGCCGAACACTGAAGCTTTCTTT. It is translated as CASSLIGPNTEAFF.